The TCR beta chain under discussion was sequenced for a study of blood T cell repertoires in COVID-19. Study-level information: Both acute and convalescent COVID-19 samples were obtained from the United States, Italy and Spain.

Germline V gene sequence: CDR1 LGHDT, CDR2 YNNKEL (reference sequence). The CDR3 length is 16 residues. Losses at the gene ends were 3 bases for V and 1 base for J; bases not matched to a gene: 8. Original data processing: Reference gene primers were amplified, and this amplification served to estimate nucleated cell counts. Assay: immunoSEQ multiplex PCR; the TCRdb copy retains only in-frame clones and omits some. V and J calls and clone size are those listed in that table; D and trimming were worked out from the DNA. This sample has about 200,000 clones, with about 88% found just once. This TCR came from a middle-aged man with active or convalescent COVID-19. This sequence joins TRBV3-1 (or the pseudogene TRBV3-2) and TRBJ1-1, with 7 bases that match TRBD1. What was sequenced was peripheral blood. The CDR3: CASSHTDRVQNTEAFF. The DNA of the CDR3 is TGTGCCAGCAGCCACACAGACAGGGTCCAGAACACTGAAGCTTTCTTT.